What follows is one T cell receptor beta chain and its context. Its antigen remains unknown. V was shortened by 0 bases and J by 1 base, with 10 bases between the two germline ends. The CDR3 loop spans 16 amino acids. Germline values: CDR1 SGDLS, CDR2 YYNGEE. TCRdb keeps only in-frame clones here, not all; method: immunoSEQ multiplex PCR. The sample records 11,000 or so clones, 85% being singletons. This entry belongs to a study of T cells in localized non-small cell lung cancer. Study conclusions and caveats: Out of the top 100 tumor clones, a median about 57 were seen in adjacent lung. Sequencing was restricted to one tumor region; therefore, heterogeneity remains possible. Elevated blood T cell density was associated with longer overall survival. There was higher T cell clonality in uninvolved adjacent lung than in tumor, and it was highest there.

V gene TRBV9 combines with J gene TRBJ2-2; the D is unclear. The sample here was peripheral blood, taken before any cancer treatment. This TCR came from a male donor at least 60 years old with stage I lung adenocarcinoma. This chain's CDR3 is CASSVGGVMNTGELFF. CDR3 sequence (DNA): TGTGCCAGCAGCGTAGGTGGGGTCATGAACACCGGGGAGCTGTTTTTT.